Below are 10 T cell receptor beta chains sequenced from a single sample in a study of shared clonotypes between healthy human individuals. Libraries were prepared by immunoSEQ multiplex PCR; TCRdb keeps only in-frame clonotypes and omits some of them. Found here are about 980,000 clones, roughly 72% of them singletons; the top ten hold approximately 1.5%. Sequencing was done on a sample of memory CD4+ T cells sorted from blood. Noted subset: CD45RA-negative fraction. These TCRs come from a man between 18 and 29 years old in good health.

The V call is TRBV9, the J call TRBJ1-4; 7 positions agree with TRBD1. This CDR3 region has 14 residues. Germline values: CDR1 SGDLS, CDR2 YYNGEE. V trimming: 0 bases; J trimming: 7 bases; junction bases outside the gene matches: 3. The CDR3 protein is CASSVAQGGEKLFF. The CDR3 DNA reads TGTGCCAGCAGCGTAGCGCAGGGGGGTGAAAAACTGTTTTTT.

Note on this clone: Other nucleotide sequences from this sample produce the same CDR3. The chain couples TRBV5-6 to TRBJ2-5; no clear D. The germline CDR1 and CDR2 sequences are SGHDT and YYEEEE. The CDR3 has 11 amino acids. V was clipped by 4 bases and J by 5 bases, with 6 bases between them. This chain's CDR3 is CASSQKETQYF. In DNA, the CDR3 is TGTGCCAGCAGCCAAAAGGAGACCCAGTACTTC.

The V gene is TRBV29-1, the J gene TRBJ1-4, with no clear D. In germline, CDR1 is SQVTM, CDR2 ANQGSEA. The CDR3 covers 14 residues. Trimming cost V 7 bases and J 0 bases, with 12 bases left between them. The CDR3 region is CSALTATTNEKLFF. DNA for the CDR3: TGCAGCGCCCTTACGGCCACAACTAATGAAAAACTGTTTTTT.

This clone was observed a handful of times. This specimen includes other DNA sequences encoding the same CDR3. The V gene is TRBV30, the J gene TRBJ1-1, with unresolved D. The CDR3 runs 11 residues. V lost 0 bases and J lost 5, with 4 bases in between. Germline V gene sequence: CDR1 GTSNPN, CDR2 SVGIG (reference sequence). The chain's CDR3 is CAWSVQTEAFF. For the CDR3, the DNA is TGTGCCTGGAGTGTTCAGACTGAAGCTTTCTTT. Looking up the rest from reference TRBV30 and TRBJ1-1 gives the full variable domain: SQTIHQWPATLVQPVGSPLSLECTVEGTSNPNLYWYRQAAGRGLQLLFYSVGIGQISSEVPQNLSASRPQDRQFILSSKKLLLSDSGFYLCAWSVQTEAFFGQGTRLTVV.

The chain has TRBV6-6 and TRBJ2-4, with unresolved D. There are 14 residues in the CDR3. V dropped 8 bases and J dropped 0 bases, with 11 bases sitting between them. Germline V gene data show CDR1 as MNHNY and CDR2 as SVGAGI (reference sequence). CDR3: CASETGLAKNIQYF. The DNA for the CDR3 is TGTGCCAGCGAGACGGGTTTAGCCAAAAACATTCAGTACTTC.

The chain couples TRBV5-5 to TRBJ1-1; 8 nucleotides align to TRBD1. There are 15 residues in the CDR3. From germline, CDR1 is SGHKS and CDR2 YYEKEE (reference sequence). Trimming at V came to 3 bases and at J to 5 bases, leaving 9 bases not matched to a gene. CDR3 region: CASSSETGAVTEAFF. The CDR3 nucleotides are TGTGCCAGCAGCTCCGAGACAGGGGCCGTAACTGAAGCTTTCTTT.

This chain uses TRBV27 with TRBJ1-5; D not certain. V was clipped by 2 bases and J by 3 bases, with 5 bases between them. The V gene's germline CDR1 is MNHEY and CDR2 SMNVEV (reference sequence). This CDR3 is built from 13 residues. The CDR3 DNA is TGTGCCAGCAGTTTAACGTACAATCAGCCCCAGCATTTT. Amino acids: CASSLTYNQPQHF.

The sample holds a few counts of this clone. The identical CDR3 is also encoded by other nucleotide sequences in the sample. The J gene is TRBJ2-5, the V gene TRBV18, with 8 bases identical to TRBD2. Trimming removed 6 bases from V and 1 base from J; junction bases left unmatched: 1. Germline V CDR1 and CDR2: KGHSH, LQKENI. This CDR3 spans 13 amino acids. CDR3 DNA: TGTGCCAGCTCTGGGACTAGCCAAGAGACCCAGTACTTC. This codes for CASSGTSQETQYF. The full variable domain, its missing parts supplied by reference TRBV18 and TRBJ2-5, is NAGVMQNPRHLVRRRGQEARLRCSPMKGHSHVYWYRQLPEEGLKFMVYLQKENIIDESGMPKERFSAEFPKEGPSILRIQQVVRGDSAAYFCASSGTSQETQYFGPGTRLLVL.

This clone has more than one count but fewer than ten. V is TRBV19 and J is TRBJ1-2; D gene ambiguous. The CDR3 sequence is 10 residues long. The germline gives CDR1 LNHDA, CDR2 SQIVND (reference sequence). V was pared by 10 bases and J by 8 bases, with 11 bases between. This chain's CDR3 is CATKIGGYTF. The CDR3 DNA reads as TGTGCCACCAAAATCGGGGGCTACACCTTC.

The chain is built from TRBV4-3 and TRBJ2-5, with TRBD2 matching 9 bases. Germline V gene lookup returns CDR1 LGHNA and CDR2 YSLEER. Trimming took 0 bases from V and 5 from J; bases not matched to a gene: 7. The CDR3 contains 16 residues. The DNA of the CDR3 is TGCGCCAGCAGCCAAGACTATAGCGGGAGCGGGGAGACCCAGTACTTC. Its protein is CASSQDYSGSGETQYF.